The T cell receptor beta chain under discussion was sequenced for a study of kidney transplant recipient with SARS-CoV-2 infection. TCRdb reanalysed the reads using MiXCR and keeps one entry per CDR3 protein. The sample lists 200,000 to 300,000 distinct CDR3 sequences; more than 25% were seen once. This clonotype was observed a few times. The CDR3 runs 17 residues. Germline V CDR1 and CDR2: SGHDN, FVKESK. The trim removed 0 bases at V and 6 bases at J, leaving 12 bases unmatched. This clonotype was sampled from a male patient in his thirties who had COVID-19 and was a kidney transplant recipient. Among the T cells, some may be from the graft donor. This chain joins TRBV14 and TRBJ2-3; 7 bases agree with TRBD2. The material was a blood sample, obtained at baseline and on day 111 from a kidney transplant recipient. The CDR3 DNA sequence: TGTGCCAGCAGCCAAGAGACGGGGCGGGAGTATCGGGATACGCAGTATTTT. Translated: CASSQETGREYRDTQYF.